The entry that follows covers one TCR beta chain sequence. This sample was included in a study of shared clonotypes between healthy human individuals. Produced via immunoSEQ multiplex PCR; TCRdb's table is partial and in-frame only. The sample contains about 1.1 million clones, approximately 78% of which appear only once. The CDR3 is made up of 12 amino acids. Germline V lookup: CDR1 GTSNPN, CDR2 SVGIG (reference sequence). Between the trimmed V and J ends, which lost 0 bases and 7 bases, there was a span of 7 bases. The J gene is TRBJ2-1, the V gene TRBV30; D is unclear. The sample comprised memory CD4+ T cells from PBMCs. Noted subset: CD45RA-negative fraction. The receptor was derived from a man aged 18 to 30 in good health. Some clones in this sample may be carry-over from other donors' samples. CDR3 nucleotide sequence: TGTGCCTGGAGTGTAGACTGGAATGAGCAGTTCTTC. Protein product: CAWSVDWNEQFF.